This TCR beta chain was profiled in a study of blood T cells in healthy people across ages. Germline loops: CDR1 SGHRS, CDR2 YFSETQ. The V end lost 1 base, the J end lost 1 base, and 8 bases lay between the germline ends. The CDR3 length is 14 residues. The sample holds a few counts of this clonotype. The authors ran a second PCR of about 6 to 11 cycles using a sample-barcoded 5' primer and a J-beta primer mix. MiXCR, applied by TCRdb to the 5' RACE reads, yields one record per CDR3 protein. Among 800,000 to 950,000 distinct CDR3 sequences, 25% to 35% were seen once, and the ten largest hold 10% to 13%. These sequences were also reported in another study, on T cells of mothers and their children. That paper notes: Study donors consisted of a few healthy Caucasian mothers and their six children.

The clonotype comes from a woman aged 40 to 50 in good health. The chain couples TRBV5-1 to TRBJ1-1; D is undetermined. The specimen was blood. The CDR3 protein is CASSLRFGNTEAFF. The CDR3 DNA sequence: TGCGCCAGCAGCTTGCGGTTCGGGAACACTGAAGCTTTCTTT.